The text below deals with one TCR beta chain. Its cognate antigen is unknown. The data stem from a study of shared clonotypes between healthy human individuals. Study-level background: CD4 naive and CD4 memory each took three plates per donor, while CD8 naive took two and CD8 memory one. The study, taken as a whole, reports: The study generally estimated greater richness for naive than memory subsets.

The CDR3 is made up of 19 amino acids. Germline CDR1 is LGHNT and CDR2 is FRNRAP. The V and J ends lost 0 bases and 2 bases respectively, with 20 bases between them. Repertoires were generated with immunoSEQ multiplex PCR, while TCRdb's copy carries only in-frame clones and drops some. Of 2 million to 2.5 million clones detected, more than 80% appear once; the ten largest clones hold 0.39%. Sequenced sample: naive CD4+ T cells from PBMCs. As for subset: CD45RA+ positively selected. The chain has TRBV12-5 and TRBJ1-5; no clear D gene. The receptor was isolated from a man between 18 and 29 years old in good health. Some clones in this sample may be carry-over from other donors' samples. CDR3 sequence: CASGLVRGPFPGRNQPQHF. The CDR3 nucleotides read TGTGCTAGTGGTTTGGTACGAGGGCCTTTCCCCGGGCGCAATCAGCCCCAGCATTTT.